This T cell receptor (beta chain) was captured by sequencing in a study of cytomegalovirus exposure and HLA in healthy donors. Notes on the study in general: The study dropped some indistinguishable V segments, TRBV6-2 and TRBV6-3 among them. It was fewer than 200 TCR beta chains that were listed as cytomegalovirus-associated. DRB1 had the most TCR associations and HLA-C the fewest, a later analysis found, with rates varying by HLA locus.

Trimming at V came to 5 bases and at J to 4 bases, leaving 3 bases not matched to a gene. CDR3 length: 14 residues. The germline CDR1 and CDR2 sequences are MNHNY and SVGAGI (reference sequence). The count of this clone is one. What it binds is not known. PCR primers comprised 60 Vbeta and 13 Jbeta primers. The data were produced by immunoSEQ multiplex PCR, yet TCRdb's version contains in-frame clones alone and is incomplete. Of 150,000 to 200,000 clones in the sample, around 75% were seen once. The chain carries TRBV6-6 and TRBJ2-1; 9 bases line up with TRBD2. The sample was PBMCs. This clonotype was sampled from a woman aged 40 to 49 in good health and CMV-seropositive. This CDR3 is CASSPTSGYNEQFF. CDR3 DNA sequence: TGTGCCAGCAGTCCGACTAGCGGATACAATGAGCAGTTCTTC.